One sample yielded the 10 T cell receptor beta chains listed below, sequenced in a study of immune cell composition in non-small cell lung cancer. The normal lung sample lay at least 3 cm, and maximally far, from the tumour. TCRdb's copy holds only in-frame clones and misses some; the assay was immunoSEQ multiplex PCR. The data contain nearly 2,500 clones, roughly four fifths of them singletons. The sequenced sample was non-adjacent lung tissue. These receptors all stem from a human donor with non-small cell lung cancer.

The chain's CDR3 is CASSQDLGRGRNIQYF. The CDR3 DNA sequence: TGTGCCAGCAGCCAAGATCTGGGCAGGGGGCGCAACATTCAGTACTTC. The gene calls are TRBV4-2 and TRBJ2-4; 8 nucleotides agree with TRBD1. The V segment lost 0 bases and the J segment 7 bases; nucleotides outside the gene matches: 8. Germline V gives CDR1 LGHNA, CDR2 YNFKEQ. CDR3 length equals 16 residues.

This chain links TRBV27 with TRBJ1-1; 9 positions agree with TRBD1. CDR3 size: 14 residues. Germline CDR1 and CDR2: MNHEY and SMNVEV (reference sequence). With V trimmed by 6 bases and J by 1 base, 3 bases remained unmatched. CDR3 DNA: TGTGCCAGCAGCCTACAGGGGGCGAACACTGAAGCTTTCTTT. As protein: CASSLQGANTEAFF.

V is TRBV11-2 and J is TRBJ1-5, with D tentatively TRBD1 (6 bases). The CDR3 runs to 17 residues. Germline values: CDR1 SGHAT, CDR2 FQNNGV. The V end was cut by 3 bases, the J end by 0 bases, with 15 bases between. The CDR3 protein is CASSFIQGVDSNQPQHF. The CDR3 bases are TGTGCCAGCAGCTTTATACAGGGCGTTGATAGCAATCAGCCCCAGCATTTT.

The chain joins TRBV4-2 to TRBJ1-3; D is uncertain. V lost 0 bases and J lost 2, with 26 bases in between. Germline V lookup: CDR1 LGHNA, CDR2 YNFKEQ. The CDR3 sequence is 21 residues long. The CDR3 is CASSQERITGGRLSAGNTIYF. The CDR3 nucleotides read TGTGCCAGCAGCCAAGAACGGATTACGGGAGGCAGGCTATCAGCTGGAAACACCATATATTTT.

This clone was seen just once. This chain uses TRBV9 with TRBJ2-3; 10 positions match TRBD2. Trimming cost V 4 bases and J 2 bases; bases outside gene matches: 13. This CDR3 is 18 amino acids long. Germline V lookup: CDR1 SGDLS, CDR2 YYNGEE. The DNA for the CDR3 is TGTGCCAGCAGCAGAAACCCCACCCTAGCGGGGGTCACAGATACGCAGTATTTT. Protein sequence: CASSRNPTLAGVTDTQYF.

In DNA, the CDR3 is TGCAGCGTTGGCCGGGGACTAGCGGGAGCCTACAATGAGCAGTTCTTC. Translating it yields CSVGRGLAGAYNEQFF. The chain recombines TRBV29-1 with TRBJ2-1; 14 nucleotides agree with TRBD2. The junction had 4 bases not matched to a gene; V was cut back by 4 bases and J by 2 bases. CDR3 length: 16 residues. From germline, CDR1 is SQVTM and CDR2 ANQGSEA.

The chain recombines TRBV6-5 with TRBJ2-3, with 7 bases identical to TRBD2. The CDR3 is 13 amino acids. Germline CDR1 reads MNHEY; CDR2 reads SVGAGI. Unmatched junction bases numbered 7, after V lost 5 bases and J lost 8 bases. CDR3 nucleotides: TGTGCCAGCAGTGACCGACTAGCAGCTACGCAGTATTTT. As protein: CASSDRLAATQYF.

The chain carries TRBV28 and TRBJ2-7, with D tentatively TRBD2 (6 bases). This CDR3 region has 17 residues. Germline V gene sequence: CDR1 MDHEN, CDR2 SYDVKM. The V and J ends lost 6 bases and 4 bases respectively, with 25 bases between them. The CDR3, as DNA: TGTGCCAGCAGCCCCTCGAATCTTATCGGGAGTAGGTACGAGCAGTACTTC. Its protein product is CASSPSNLIGSRYEQYF.

The rearrangement links TRBV5-1 to TRBJ2-3; 14 bases align to TRBD2. Germline V CDR1 and CDR2: SGHRS, YFSETQ. CDR3 length: 18 amino acids. V gave up 0 bases and J gave up 5 bases; unmatched junction bases: 8. As DNA, the CDR3 is TGCGCCAGCAGCTTGGAGCCTCCGGGACTAGCGGGAGAAGATACGCAGTATTTT. Translation: CASSLEPPGLAGEDTQYF.

This chain links TRBV7-2 with TRBJ2-3; possible D gene TRBD2, 5 bases. Per germline, CDR1 SGHTA and CDR2 FQGNSA. Trimming pared 4 bases from V and 3 bases from J, leaving 17 bases between. The CDR3 loop spans 16 amino acids. The CDR3 sequence: CASSSSSLGMTDTQYF. DNA for the CDR3: TGTGCCAGCAGCTCGTCATCACTAGGGATGACAGATACGCAGTATTTT.